Reported below is one T cell receptor (beta chain). The antigen is undetermined. One junction end disagrees with the germline gene, perhaps due to a read error. Sequencing used immunoSEQ multiplex PCR; TCRdb keeps in-frame clones, though not all of them. The profile shows approximately 74,000 clones, 73% of them singletons. Isolation of CD4+ T cells took place after more than 9 days of culture. Each person got two doses of an mRNA SARS-CoV-2 vaccine, BNT162b2 or mRNA-1273. There are 13 residues in the CDR3. The germline CDR1 and CDR2 sequences are MNHNS and SASEGT. This entry is derived from a study of vaccination effects on CD4 cells after COVID-19. Background on the study: Median timing of post-vaccine samples was 72 days after the second dose.

The gene calls are TRBV6-1 and TRBJ1-2; 7 bases are shared with TRBD1. This TCR was sampled from a human donor who received a COVID-19 vaccine. Sequences were derived from CD4+ T cells from PBMCs cultured without peptide, sampled after COVID-19 vaccination. Written as DNA, the CDR3 is TGTGCCAGCTGTGACAGGGAGGACTATGGCTACACCTTC. It codes for CASCDREDYGYTF.